Given below is one T cell receptor beta chain in context. PCR amplification relied on 60 Vbeta primers (plus 13 Jbeta primers). Data came from immunoSEQ multiplex PCR; TCRdb stores just in-frame clones and leaves some out. The sample yields 150,000 to 200,000 clones, 80% seen once. Germline-derived CDR1 and CDR2 are SGHRS and YFSETQ. The V gene lost 0 bases and the J gene lost 7 bases, with 14 bases spanning the gap. The CDR3 has 15 amino acids. This sample was taken from a study of cytomegalovirus exposure and HLA in healthy donors. The material sequenced was PBMCs. This chain links TRBV5-1 with TRBJ2-1; D is undetermined. This TCR was sampled from a young man in good health and CMV-seropositive. The CDR3 DNA reads TGCGCCAGCAGCTTGGAAACTCGAGTCGGGAATGAGCAGTTCTTC. This codes for CASSLETRVGNEQFF.